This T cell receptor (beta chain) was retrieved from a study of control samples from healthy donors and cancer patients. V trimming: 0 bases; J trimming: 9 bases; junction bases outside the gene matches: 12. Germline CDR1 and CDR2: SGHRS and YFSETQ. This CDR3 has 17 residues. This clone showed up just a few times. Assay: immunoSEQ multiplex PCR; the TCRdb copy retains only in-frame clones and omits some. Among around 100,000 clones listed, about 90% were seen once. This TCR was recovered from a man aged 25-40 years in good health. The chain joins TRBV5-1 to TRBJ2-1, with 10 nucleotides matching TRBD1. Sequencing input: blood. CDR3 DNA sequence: TGCGCCAGCAGCTTGGAAGCCGGGGACAGGGGACGGGGTGAGCAGTTCTTC. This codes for CASSLEAGDRGRGEQFF.